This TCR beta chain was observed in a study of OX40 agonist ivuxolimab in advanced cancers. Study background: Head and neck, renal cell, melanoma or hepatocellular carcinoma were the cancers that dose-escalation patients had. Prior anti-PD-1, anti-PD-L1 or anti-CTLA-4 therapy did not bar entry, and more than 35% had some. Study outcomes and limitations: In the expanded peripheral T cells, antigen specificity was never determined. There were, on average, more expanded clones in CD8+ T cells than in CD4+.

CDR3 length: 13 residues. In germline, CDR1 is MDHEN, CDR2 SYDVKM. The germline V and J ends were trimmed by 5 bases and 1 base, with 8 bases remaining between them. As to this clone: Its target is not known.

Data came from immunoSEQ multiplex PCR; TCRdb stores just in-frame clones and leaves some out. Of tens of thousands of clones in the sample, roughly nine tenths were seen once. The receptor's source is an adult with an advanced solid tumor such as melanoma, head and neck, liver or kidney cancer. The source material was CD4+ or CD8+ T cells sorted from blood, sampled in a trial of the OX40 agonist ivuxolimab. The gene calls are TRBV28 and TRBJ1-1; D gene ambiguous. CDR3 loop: CASSRVENTEAFF. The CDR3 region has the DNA TGTGCCAGCAGTAGGGTGGAGAACACTGAAGCTTTCTTT.